These 13 T cell receptor beta chains were all obtained from the same sample, sequenced in a study of quantifying T cell responses using KT2 cells. Study-level information: TCR alpha and beta constant-region primers primed reverse transcription of RNA.

An oligo carrying a UMI was ligated to the cDNA 3' end. An equimolar mix of RC1.1 and RC1.2 primed the beta chain across TRBC1 and TRBC2. TCRdb re-called the UMI-ligation and nested PCR reads through MiXCR, storing one row per CDR3 protein. The sample carries 40,000 to 60,000 distinct CDR3 sequences, under 14% recorded once. Sequencing input: PBMCs spiked with cells of the T cell clone KT2. These receptors were obtained from a human donor.

This clonotype was seen ten or more times. The J gene is TRBJ2-4, the V gene TRBV5-4, with D unresolved. The CDR3 length is 15 residues. CDR1 and CDR2 (germline): SGHNT, YYREEE (reference sequence). V lost 4 bases and J lost 2, with 13 bases in between. In DNA, the CDR3 is TGTGCCAGCAGCGTGGAGCAGGCTCCCAAAAACATTCAGTACTTC. Translation gives CASSVEQAPKNIQYF.

This clonotype has only a few counts. The rearrangement uses TRBV5-6 and TRBJ2-3; the D gene could be TRBD1 or TRBD2 (5 bases each). Trimming cost V 0 bases and J 6 bases, with 17 bases left between them. The CDR3 loop spans 16 amino acids. The V gene's germline CDR1 is SGHDT and CDR2 YYEEEE. CDR3 sequence (DNA): TGTGCCAGCAGCTTGGTGGGGAGTAGGGGCGGGGATACGCAGTATTTT. It encodes CASSLVGSRGGDTQYF.

In this sample, this clonotype turned up many times. The chain is built from TRBV9 and TRBJ1-1; a possible D gene is TRBD1 (5 bases). The CDR3 runs to 14 residues. Trimming removed 3 bases from V and 1 base from J, with 10 bases in between. Germline V gene data show CDR1 as SGDLS and CDR2 as YYNGEE. The CDR3 DNA reads as TGTGCCAGCAGCGCACCGACAGAGAACACTGAAGCTTTCTTT. Translated, it gives CASSAPTENTEAFF.

The chain uses TRBV29-1 and TRBJ2-5, with TRBD1 matching 10 bases. The CDR3 loop spans 13 amino acids. J gave up 1 base and V 6 bases, and 2 bases lay outside the gene matches. The germline gives CDR1 SQVTM, CDR2 ANQGSEA. The CDR3 region has the DNA TGCAGCGTCCGACAGGGGGCCCAAGAGACCCAGTACTTC. Residues: CSVRQGAQETQYF.

There are a few counts of this clonotype. V gene TRBV5-6 combines with J gene TRBJ2-1; 8 bases are a match to TRBD1. V lost 4 bases and J lost 0; bases outside the gene matches: 6. The germline V gene has CDR1 SGHDT and CDR2 YYEEEE. The CDR3 is 16 residues long. CDR3: CASSPNRGSSYNEQFF. Here the CDR3 DNA reads TGTGCCAGCAGCCCGAACAGGGGGAGCTCCTACAATGAGCAGTTCTTC.

This clonotype has a handful of counts. This chain joins TRBV7-2 and TRBJ1-1, with D possibly matching TRBD1 (5 bases). Per germline, CDR1 SGHTA and CDR2 FQGNSA. This CDR3 region has 12 residues. Between the trimmed V and J ends, which lost 5 bases and 10 bases, there was a span of 14 bases. DNA for the CDR3: TGTGCCAGCAGCCCAGCGGCGGGACGAGCTTTCTTT. It specifies CASSPAAGRAFF.

CDR3 nucleotides: TGCGCCAGCAGCCAAGATCATGCAGGGTGGAACACTGAAGCTTTCTTT. Translation gives CASSQDHAGWNTEAFF. The chain joins TRBV4-3 to TRBJ1-1; D is perhaps TRBD1 (5 bases). This CDR3 is 16 amino acids long. Trimming took off 0 bases at V and 1 base at J, with 12 bases between the two ends. Germline V gene sequence: CDR1 LGHNA, CDR2 YSLEER.

This clonotype showed up just a few times. The chain recombines TRBV20-1 with TRBJ1-2; the D is unclear. The V end lost 4 bases, the J end lost 2 bases, and 11 bases lay between the germline ends. The CDR3 has 13 amino acids. In germline, CDR1 is DFQATT, CDR2 SNEGSKA (reference sequence). The CDR3 region is CSATRTSNYGYTF. DNA for the CDR3: TGCAGTGCTACCAGGACGTCGAACTATGGCTACACCTTC.

This clonotype was recorded at least ten times. The rearrangement uses TRBV27 and TRBJ2-7, with 7 bases that match TRBD1. CDR3 length equals 14 residues. The J segment lost 1 base and the V segment lost 3 bases, leaving 3 bases of the junction unmatched. The germline CDR1 and CDR2 sequences are MNHEY and SMNVEV (reference sequence). CDR3 nucleotides: TGTGCCAGCAGTTTTCTGGGACAGTCCTACGAGCAGTACTTC. Translation gives CASSFLGQSYEQYF.

This clonotype was picked up many times. The chain uses TRBV20-1 and TRBJ2-1, with 9 bases fitting TRBD1. The junction had 6 bases not matched to a gene; V was cut back by 2 bases and J by 1 base. The germline V gene has CDR1 DFQATT and CDR2 SNEGSKA (reference sequence). This CDR3 has 16 amino acids. This CDR3 is CSARRQGVLSYNEQFF. The CDR3 DNA reads TGCAGTGCTAGAAGACAGGGGGTCCTGTCCTACAATGAGCAGTTCTTC.

V is TRBV6-2 or TRBV6-3 and J is TRBJ2-1; TRBD2 agrees at 11 bases. Germline V lookup: CDR1 MNHEY, CDR2 SVGEGT. CDR3 size: 19 residues. V lost 5 bases to trimming and J lost 0 bases; unmatched junction nucleotides: 12. The chain's CDR3 is CASSHRVAGGASSYNEQFF. As DNA, the CDR3 is TGTGCCAGCAGTCACCGGGTAGCGGGAGGGGCAAGCTCCTACAATGAGCAGTTCTTC.

The rearrangement links TRBV7-2 to TRBJ2-3; no definite D call. The CDR3 has 14 residues. The V end lost 5 bases, the J end lost 2 bases, and 11 bases lay between the germline ends. In germline, CDR1 is SGHTA, CDR2 FQGNSA. CDR3 DNA sequence: TGTGCCAGCAGCCACTACCTCGACACAGATACGCAGTATTTT. Translating gives CASSHYLDTDTQYF.

This clonotype appeared many times. This rearrangement joins TRBV7-2 to TRBJ2-3, with D unclear. Per germline, CDR1 SGHTA and CDR2 FQGNSA. V shed 3 bases and J shed 3 bases, with 10 bases lying between them. The length of the CDR3 is 14 residues. CDR3: CASSLESRTDTQYF. As DNA, the CDR3 is TGTGCCAGCAGCTTGGAATCTAGAACAGATACGCAGTATTTT.